The clone carrying this T cell receptor beta chain was picked up many times. Its antigen is not identified. The data were obtained in a study of blood T cells in healthy people across ages. Background on the study: Roughly one uniquely barcoded beta molecule per two T cells was captured. Study findings and constraints: In long-lived donors, naive CD4+ cell counts and diversity exceeded those of aged donors. Not knowing donor CMV status may have confounded expanded clonotype changes.

The ends were cut back, 3 bases at V and 6 bases at J, with 15 bases in the middle. This CDR3 has 14 residues. Germline V gives CDR1 SQVTM, CDR2 ANQGSEA. Alongside a J-beta primer mix, a sample-barcoded 5' primer served in a second PCR lasting about 7 to 12 cycles. TCRdb recomputed calls from the 5' RACE reads with MiXCR, one row per CDR3 protein. The sample carries some 860,000 distinct CDR3 sequences, around 50% recorded once. No fewer than 5.5 micrograms of total RNA were isolated from every sample. Sample: blood. This clonotype originated in a middle-aged man in good health. This sequence joins TRBV29-1 and TRBJ2-1; D is possibly TRBD2 (5 bases). CDR3 bases: TGCAGCGTTGAGGGCCGAGTCGCGGGCAATGAGCAGTTCTTC. Translated, it gives CSVEGRVAGNEQFF.